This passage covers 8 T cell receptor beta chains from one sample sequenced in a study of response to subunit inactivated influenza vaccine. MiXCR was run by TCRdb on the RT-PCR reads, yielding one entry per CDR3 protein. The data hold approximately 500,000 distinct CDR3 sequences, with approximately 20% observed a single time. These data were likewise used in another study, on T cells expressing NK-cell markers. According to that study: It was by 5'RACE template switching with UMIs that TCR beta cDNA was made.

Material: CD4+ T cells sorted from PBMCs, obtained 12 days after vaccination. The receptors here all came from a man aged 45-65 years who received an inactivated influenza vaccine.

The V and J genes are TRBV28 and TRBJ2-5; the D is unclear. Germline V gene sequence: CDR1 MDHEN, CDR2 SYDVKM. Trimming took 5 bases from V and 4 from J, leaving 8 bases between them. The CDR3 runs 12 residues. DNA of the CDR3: TGTGCCAGCAGTCCCCGACCAGAGACCCAGTACTTC. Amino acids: CASSPRPETQYF.

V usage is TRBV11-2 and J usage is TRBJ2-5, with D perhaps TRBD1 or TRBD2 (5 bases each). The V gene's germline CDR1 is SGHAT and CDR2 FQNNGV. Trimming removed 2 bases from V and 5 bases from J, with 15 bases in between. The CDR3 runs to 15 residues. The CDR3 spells CASSLWGRDVETQYF. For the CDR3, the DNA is TGTGCCAGCAGCTTATGGGGGAGAGACGTCGAGACCCAGTACTTC.

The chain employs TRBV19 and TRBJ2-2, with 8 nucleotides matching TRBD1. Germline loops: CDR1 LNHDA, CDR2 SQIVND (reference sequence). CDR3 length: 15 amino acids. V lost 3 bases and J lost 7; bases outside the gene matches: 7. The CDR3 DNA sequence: TGTGCCAGTAGTATCACCGGGACAGGACACGGGGAGCTGTTTTTT. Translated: CASSITGTGHGELFF.

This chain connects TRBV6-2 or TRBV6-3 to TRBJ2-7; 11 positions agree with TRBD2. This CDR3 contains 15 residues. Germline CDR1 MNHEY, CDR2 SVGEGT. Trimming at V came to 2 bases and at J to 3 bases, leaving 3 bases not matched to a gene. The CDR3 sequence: CASSYKGLADYEQYF. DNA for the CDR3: TGTGCCAGCAGTTACAAGGGACTAGCGGACTACGAGCAGTACTTC.

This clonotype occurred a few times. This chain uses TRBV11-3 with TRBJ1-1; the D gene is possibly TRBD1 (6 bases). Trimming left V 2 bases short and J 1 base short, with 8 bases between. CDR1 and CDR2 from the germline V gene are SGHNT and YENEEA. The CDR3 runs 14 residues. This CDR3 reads CASSLRGKNTEAFF. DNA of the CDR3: TGTGCCAGCAGCTTAAGGGGGAAGAACACTGAAGCTTTCTTT.

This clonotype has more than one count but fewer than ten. CDR3 in amino acids: CSARVQVNEQFF. The CDR3 region has the DNA TGCAGTGCTAGAGTGCAGGTCAATGAGCAGTTCTTC. The gene calls are TRBV20-1 and TRBJ2-1; D remains unclear. This CDR3 contains 12 residues. CDR1 DFQATT and CDR2 SNEGSKA come from the germline V gene (reference sequence). With 1 base removed from V and 6 bases from J, the gap between germline ends came to 7 bases.

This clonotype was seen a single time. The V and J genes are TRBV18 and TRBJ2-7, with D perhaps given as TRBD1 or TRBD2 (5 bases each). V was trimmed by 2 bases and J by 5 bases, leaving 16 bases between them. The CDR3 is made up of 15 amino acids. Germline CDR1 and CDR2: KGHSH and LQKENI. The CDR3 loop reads CASSPNSPGANEQYF. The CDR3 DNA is TGTGCCAGCTCACCAAATTCCCCCGGGGCCAACGAGCAGTACTTC.

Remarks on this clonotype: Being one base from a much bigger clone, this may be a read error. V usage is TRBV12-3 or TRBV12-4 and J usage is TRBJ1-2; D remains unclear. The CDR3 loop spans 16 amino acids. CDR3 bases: TGTGTCAGCAGTTTACATCCCAATGCGGGGAACTATGGCTACACCTTC. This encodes CVSSLHPNAGNYGYTF.